Below are 25 T cell receptor beta chains sequenced from a single sample in a study of shared clonotypes between healthy human individuals. Generated by immunoSEQ multiplex PCR, the TCRdb table keeps only in-frame clones and is missing some. The sample holds 1,100,000 or so clones, 70% to 80% seen once. The sequenced sample was memory CD4+ T cells from PBMCs. Subset specified: CD45RA-negative fraction. The source of these receptors is a man aged 18 to 30 in good health. Some clones in this sample may be carry-over from other donors' samples.

This clone has ten or more counts. The gene calls are TRBV5-1 and TRBJ2-3; the D gene is possibly TRBD2 (5 bases). The CDR3 is made up of 14 amino acids. Germline V gene lookup returns CDR1 SGHRS and CDR2 YFSETQ. V lost 0 bases and J lost 6, with 11 bases in between. This chain's CDR3 is CASSLGGRGDTQYF. CDR3 DNA sequence: TGCGCCAGCAGCTTGGGTGGGAGAGGTGATACGCAGTATTTT.

V is TRBV25-1 and J is TRBJ1-4; D is unclear. Trimming shortened V by 2 bases and J by 5 bases, and 12 bases separated the two germline ends. The germline gives CDR1 MGHDK, CDR2 SYGVNS. The CDR3 covers 15 residues. The CDR3 DNA reads as TGTGCCAGCAGTGAAGTGGACTACGGCAATGAAAAACTGTTTTTT. It is translated as CASSEVDYGNEKLFF.

V usage is TRBV4-3 and J usage is TRBJ1-1, with D maybe TRBD1 (6 bases). The CDR3 runs to 13 residues. Germline-derived CDR1 and CDR2 are LGHNA and YSLEER. Trimming cost V 0 bases and J 9 bases, with 11 bases left between them. The CDR3 reads CASSQDGGGKAFF. Here the CDR3 DNA reads TGCGCCAGCAGCCAAGATGGGGGGGGCAAAGCTTTCTTT.

The chain uses TRBV10-3 and TRBJ1-2; D is unclear. Trimming shortened V by 2 bases and J by 6 bases, and 10 bases separated the two germline ends. Germline CDR1 is ENHRY and CDR2 is SYGVKD. The length of the CDR3 is 13 residues. In nucleotides, the CDR3 is TGTGCCATCAGTGAGGGGTTCTCCAATGGCTACACCTTC. It translates to CAISEGFSNGYTF.

J is TRBJ1-3 and V is TRBV19; D is perhaps TRBD1 (5 bases). Per the germline V gene, CDR1 is LNHDA and CDR2 is SQIVND (reference sequence). V gave up 3 bases and J gave up 0 bases, with 12 bases separating them. There are 16 residues in the CDR3. CDR3 residues: CASSIRQSYSGNTIYF. In nucleotides, the CDR3 is TGTGCCAGTAGTATTAGACAGTCTTACTCTGGAAACACCATATATTTT.

The V call is TRBV7-2, the J call TRBJ1-2; D is unresolved. This CDR3 has 16 residues. Trimming took off 1 base at V and 4 bases at J, with 16 bases between the two ends. Germline V gives CDR1 SGHTA, CDR2 FQGNSA. The CDR3, as DNA: TGTGCCAGCAGCTTAGACCCCCTTTCGGCTAGCTATGGCTACACCTTC. Translating gives CASSLDPLSASYGYTF.

This clone was observed a single time. The chain links TRBV6-6 to TRBJ2-3, with 9 bases that match TRBD2. The germline gives CDR1 MNHNY, CDR2 SVGAGI (reference sequence). This CDR3 contains 16 residues. J lost 5 bases, V lost 5 bases, and 11 bases had no gene match. This chain's CDR3 is CASSPQGLAPGDTQYF. DNA for the CDR3: TGTGCCAGCAGTCCTCAGGGACTAGCCCCGGGAGATACGCAGTATTTT.

The V gene is TRBV5-4, the J gene TRBJ2-5; 8 nucleotides agree with TRBD2. This CDR3 is 16 amino acids long. The ends lost 4 bases at V and 5 bases at J; junction bases unmatched: 13. Germline CDR1 SGHNT, CDR2 YYREEE (reference sequence). The CDR3 protein is CASSLGGGRPQETQYF. The CDR3 DNA is TGTGCCAGCAGCCTTGGCGGCGGGAGGCCCCAGGAGACCCAGTACTTC.

In regard to this clone: Only one base separates this from a far larger clonotype, so it likely reflects a read error. V usage is TRBV9 and J usage is TRBJ2-7; 7 bases align to TRBD1. Germline CDR1 is SGDLS and CDR2 is YYNGEE. The CDR3 sequence is 16 residues long. V shed 4 bases and J 1 base; nucleotides not matched to a gene: 11. CDR3 DNA: TGTGCCAGCAGCCCACGACAGGGCCCCCTTTCCTACGAGCAGTACTTC. Protein: CASSPRQGPLSYEQYF.

This clone has just a few counts. The chain recombines TRBV5-1 with TRBJ1-4; 8 bases agree with TRBD1. CDR3 size: 17 residues. CDR1 and CDR2 (germline): SGHRS, YFSETQ. J lost 6 bases, V lost 7 bases, and 17 bases had no gene match. The chain's CDR3 is CASQLKPRQGQDEKLFF. CDR3 nucleotides: TGCGCCAGCCAACTAAAACCAAGACAGGGGCAAGATGAAAAACTGTTTTTT.

Of note for this clone: The CDR3 does not end in the conserved phenylalanine or tryptophan, so this is likely a read error. The rearrangement uses TRBV30 and TRBJ1-5; D is possibly TRBD1 (5 bases). Germline V gives CDR1 GTSNPN, CDR2 SVGIG (reference sequence). The V gene lost 4 bases and the J gene lost 4 bases, with 11 bases spanning the gap. CDR3 size: 13 residues. The CDR3 sequence: CAWNVGGNQPQHV. CDR3 DNA: TGTGCCTGGAATGTGGGGGGTAATCAGCCCCAGCATGTT.

The chain carries TRBV11-2 and TRBJ1-2; tentatively, D is TRBD1 (5 bases). Trimming took 5 bases from V and 8 from J, leaving 24 bases between them. Germline CDR1 SGHAT, CDR2 FQNNGV. The CDR3 has 16 amino acids. The CDR3, as DNA: TGTGCCAGCAGCCCAGGGCTGGGAGATGCGGGTGCGGGCTACACCTTC. This encodes CASSPGLGDAGAGYTF.

About this clone: The same CDR3 is also encoded by other DNA sequences in this sample. The V call is TRBV9, the J call TRBJ2-1; TRBD2 is a possible D gene (6 bases). Germline V lookup: CDR1 SGDLS, CDR2 YYNGEE. The V and J ends lost 0 bases and 4 bases respectively, with 11 bases between them. The CDR3 contains 15 residues. The CDR3 nucleotides read TGTGCCAGCAGCGTAGCGGGAGCGAGTTACAATGAGCAGTTCTTC. Translated: CASSVAGASYNEQFF.

This rearrangement joins TRBV9 to TRBJ2-3; D possibly corresponds to TRBD2 (5 bases). This CDR3 region has 15 residues. Trimming removed 5 bases from V and 5 bases from J, with 18 bases in between. Germline-derived CDR1 and CDR2 are SGDLS and YYNGEE. CDR3 DNA sequence: TGTGCCAGCAGTGAGTCGGGGTTAGCAGGAGATACGCAGTATTTT. Residues: CASSESGLAGDTQYF.

The CDR3 here is CASGLTGQRTFNYGYTF. The CDR3, as DNA: TGTGCTAGTGGTTTAACAGGGCAAAGAACGTTTAACTATGGCTACACCTTC. This chain joins TRBV12-5 and TRBJ1-2; possible D gene TRBD1, 6 bases. CDR3 length equals 17 residues. Trimming removed 3 bases from V and 1 base from J, with 18 bases in between. The V gene's germline CDR1 is LGHNT and CDR2 FRNRAP. The whole variable domain, filled in from reference TRBV12-5 and TRBJ1-2, reads DARVTQTPRHKVTEMGQEVTMRCQPILGHNTVFWYRQTMMQGLELLAYFRNRAPLDDSGMPKDRFSAEMPDATLATLKIQPSEPRDSAVYFCASGLTGQRTFNYGYTFGSGTRLTVV.

This chain joins TRBV4-2 and TRBJ2-2; D is tentatively TRBD1 or TRBD2 (5 bases each). Between the trimmed V and J ends, which lost 3 bases and 6 bases, there was a span of 17 bases. This CDR3 contains 16 residues. Germline assignment: CDR1 LGHNA and CDR2 YNFKEQ. CDR3 loop: CASSQHTGAQAGELFF. The CDR3 DNA follows: TGTGCCAGCAGCCAGCACACCGGGGCCCAGGCCGGGGAGCTGTTTTTT.

The chain employs TRBV5-1 and TRBJ2-2; D gene uncertain. Germline assignment: CDR1 SGHRS and CDR2 YFSETQ. The CDR3 is 16 amino acids. Trimming left V 0 bases short and J 2 bases short, with 11 bases between. The CDR3 DNA follows: TGCGCCAGCAGCTTGGCGTTCATCGAAAACACCGGGGAGCTGTTTTTT. Encoded protein: CASSLAFIENTGELFF.

This clone was seen just once. The chain carries TRBV11-3 and TRBJ2-1; the D call may be TRBD1 or TRBD2 (6 bases each). CDR3 length equals 17 residues. V was clipped by 1 base and J by 8 bases, with 21 bases between them. Per germline, CDR1 SGHNT and CDR2 YENEEA. CDR3 nucleotide sequence: TGTGCCAGCAGCTTAGTATCAGGGCCCCCGAGGGGGGATGAGCAGTTCTTC. The encoded protein is CASSLVSGPPRGDEQFF.

The rearrangement uses TRBV5-1 and TRBJ1-2, with no clear D. With 0 bases removed from V and 0 bases from J, the gap between germline ends came to 12 bases. In germline, CDR1 is SGHRS, CDR2 YFSETQ. The CDR3 runs 16 residues. CDR3 region: CASSLGQVLTNYGYTF. The CDR3 DNA sequence: TGCGCCAGCAGCTTGGGGCAGGTATTGACTAACTATGGCTACACCTTC.

This clone was picked up a small number of times. The genes are TRBV28 and TRBJ1-1, with no clear D. The CDR3 spans 12 residues. The V gene lost 5 bases and the J gene lost 11 bases, with 15 bases spanning the gap. The germline CDR1 and CDR2 sequences are MDHEN and SYDVKM. For the CDR3, the DNA is TGTGCCAGCAGTCCCCCCGGCAGGTGGGCTTTCTTT. This codes for CASSPPGRWAFF. The complete variable domain, with remaining parts taken from reference TRBV28 and TRBJ1-1, reads DVKVTQSSRYLVKRTGEKVFLECVQDMDHENMFWYRQDPGLGLRLIYFSYDVKMKEKGDIPEGYSVSREKKERFSLILESASTNQTSMYLCASSPPGRWAFFGQGTRLTVV.

This clone was observed a few times. The J gene is TRBJ1-5, the V gene TRBV4-1; perhaps TRBD1 as D (6 bases). The V gene's germline CDR1 is MGHRA and CDR2 YSYEKL. The CDR3 extends over 15 amino acids. V lost 0 bases and J 6 bases, leaving 12 bases between the germline ends. The CDR3 DNA reads TGCGCCAGCAGCCAAGACGGGGGGCCCACTCAGCCCCAGCATTTT. Its translation: CASSQDGGPTQPQHF.

The CDR3 protein is CSVDTELQGAGNTIYF. CDR3 nucleotides: TGCAGCGTTGACACCGAGCTGCAGGGGGCTGGAAACACCATATATTTT. The chain carries TRBV29-1 and TRBJ1-3; 7 bases agree with TRBD1. The CDR3 is 16 amino acids. The V gene end was trimmed by 3 bases and the J gene end by 2 bases; junction bases not matched to a gene: 10. Germline CDR1 is SQVTM and CDR2 is ANQGSEA. The full variable domain, with the rest looked up from reference TRBV29-1 and TRBJ1-3, is SAVISQKPSRDICQRGTSLTIQCQVDSQVTMMFWYRQQPGQSLTLIATANQGSEATYESGFVIDKFPISRPNLTFSTLTVSNMSPEDSSIYLCSVDTELQGAGNTIYFGEGSWLTVV.

This clone showed up just once. V and J are TRBV14 and TRBJ2-7; 8 bases agree with TRBD2. V dropped 4 bases and J dropped 0; count of bases not matched to a gene: 8. The CDR3 sequence is 16 residues long. CDR1 SGHDN and CDR2 FVKESK come from the germline V gene. This chain's CDR3 is CASSRRIAGRSYEQYF. DNA of the CDR3: TGTGCCAGCAGCCGCAGAATAGCGGGACGCTCCTACGAGCAGTACTTC.

This clone showed up many times. The rearrangement joins TRBV5-1 to TRBJ1-4; D ambiguous. Germline-derived CDR1 and CDR2 are SGHRS and YFSETQ. V was shortened by 0 bases and J by 3 bases, with 12 bases between the two germline ends. The CDR3 runs 16 residues. The CDR3 protein is CASSLAWAGANEKLFF. The DNA for the CDR3 is TGCGCCAGCAGCTTGGCATGGGCGGGCGCTAATGAAAAACTGTTTTTT.

The chain links TRBV30 to TRBJ1-2; 9 nucleotides match TRBD1. The CDR3 loop spans 12 amino acids. The germline CDR1 and CDR2 sequences are GTSNPN and SVGIG (reference sequence). The J segment lost 5 bases and the V segment lost 4 bases, leaving 2 bases of the junction unmatched. CDR3 loop: CAWTGQGYGYTF. The CDR3 nucleotides read TGTGCCTGGACGGGACAGGGTTATGGCTACACCTTC. Combining the CDR3 with reference TRBV30 and TRBJ1-2 gives the whole variable domain SQTIHQWPATLVQPVGSPLSLECTVEGTSNPNLYWYRQAAGRGLQLLFYSVGIGQISSEVPQNLSASRPQDRQFILSSKKLLLSDSGFYLCAWTGQGYGYTFGSGTRLTVV.